Presented here are 11 T cell receptor beta chains from one specimen sequenced in a study of blood T cell repertoires in COVID-19. Sequenced by immunoSEQ multiplex PCR; TCRdb stores in-frame clones only, minus some. Among approximately 100,000 clones listed, roughly four fifths were seen once. The sequenced material came from peripheral blood. Receptors were obtained from a man aged 70-80 years with acute or convalescent COVID-19.

The chain employs TRBV10-3 and TRBJ2-2, with 9 bases aligning to TRBD2. The ends lost 10 bases at V and 5 bases at J; junction bases unmatched: 11. The CDR3 runs 15 residues. Looked up from germline, CDR1 is ENHRY and CDR2 is SYGVKD. For the CDR3, the DNA is TGTGCCACTCGTTATAGCGGGAGAAAAACCGGGGAGCTGTTTTTT. Residues: CATRYSGRKTGELFF.

V and J are TRBV7-6 and TRBJ1-5; D gene uncertain. Germline CDR1 and CDR2: SGHVS and FNYEAQ. The CDR3 contains 13 residues. Trimming pared 2 bases from V and 6 bases from J, leaving 8 bases between. DNA for the CDR3: TGTGCCAGCAGCTTATTTTCGGGTCAGCCCCAGCATTTT. Translated: CASSLFSGQPQHF.

The chain is built from TRBV5-4 and TRBJ2-5, with unresolved D. CDR3 length: 13 amino acids. Trimming removed 1 base at V and 3 bases at J, with 7 bases between. The germline V gene has CDR1 SGHNT and CDR2 YYREEE (reference sequence). The CDR3 reads CASSLYAEETQYF. CDR3 coding DNA: TGTGCCAGCAGCTTGTACGCAGAAGAGACCCAGTACTTC.

The V call is TRBV19, the J call TRBJ1-3; the match to TRBD1 covers 9 bases. The junction had 6 bases not matched to a gene; V was cut back by 5 bases and J by 7 bases. Germline V CDR1 and CDR2: LNHDA, SQIVND (reference sequence). The CDR3 contains 14 residues. In nucleotides, the CDR3 is TGTGCCAGTAGTGTGGACAGGGGAGTCAACACCATATATTTT. As protein: CASSVDRGVNTIYF.

The chain uses TRBV5-1 and TRBJ1-2; a possible D gene is TRBD1 (5 bases). Germline V lookup: CDR1 SGHRS, CDR2 YFSETQ. V was clipped by 2 bases and J by 0 bases, with 8 bases between them. The CDR3 loop spans 14 amino acids. CDR3 in DNA: TGCGCCAGCAGCTTTGACAGTACTAACTATGGCTACACCTTC. This sequence encodes CASSFDSTNYGYTF.

This chain joins TRBV11-2 and TRBJ1-5; D remains ambiguous. Deletions cut 0 bases from V and 5 bases from J, with 5 bases between. The CDR3 covers 13 residues. In germline, CDR1 is SGHAT, CDR2 FQNNGV. CDR3 protein: CASSLELDQPQHF. CDR3 DNA: TGTGCCAGCAGCTTAGAACTCGATCAGCCCCAGCATTTT.

This clone was counted once. V usage is TRBV5-1 and J usage is TRBJ2-5, with TRBD1 identical over 8 bases. Per the germline V gene, CDR1 is SGHRS and CDR2 is YFSETQ. The CDR3 runs to 16 residues. After removal of 4 bases from V and 6 bases from J, the junction contained 14 bases not matched to a gene. Written as DNA, the CDR3 is TGCGCCAGCAGCGACAGGGGAAAGGGAAGTTCTAAGACCCAGTACTTC. Its translation: CASSDRGKGSSKTQYF.

In this sample, this clone turned up once. The genes are TRBV27 and TRBJ2-2; TRBD1 matches at 10 bases. Germline V gene lookup returns CDR1 MNHEY and CDR2 SMNVEV (reference sequence). The CDR3 extends over 16 amino acids. V was pared by 8 bases and J by 7 bases, with 13 bases of the junction left unmatched. The CDR3 region has the DNA TGTGCCAGCGCCCCCCTCCGGACAGGGGGATTCGGGGAGCTGTTTTTT. This encodes CASAPLRTGGFGELFF.

The rearrangement joins TRBV2 to TRBJ1-5; 8 nucleotides line up with TRBD1. Trimming at V came to 6 bases and at J to 7 bases, leaving 20 bases not matched to a gene. The CDR3 consists of 18 residues. Germline CDR1 is SNHLY and CDR2 is FYNNEI. The CDR3 reads CASRGRSQGAPLGQPQHF. The CDR3 region has the DNA TGTGCCAGCAGAGGGAGGAGTCAGGGGGCCCCCCTGGGCCAGCCCCAGCATTTT. The variable domain in full, completed from reference TRBV2 and TRBJ1-5, reads EPEVTQTPSHQVTQMGQEVILRCVPISNHLYFYWYRQILGQKVEFLVSFYNNEISEKSEIFDDQFSVERPDGSNFTLKIRSTKLEDSAMYFCASRGRSQGAPLGQPQHFGDGTRLSIL.

The rearrangement joins TRBV13 to TRBJ1-2, with a weak D call TRBD1 (6 bases). Trimming removed 5 bases at V and 4 bases at J, with 17 bases between. Per the germline V gene, CDR1 is PRHDT and CDR2 is FYEKMQ (reference sequence). The CDR3 contains 15 residues. CDR3: CASSTTGTPSYGYTF. The CDR3 nucleotides are TGTGCCAGCAGCACGACCGGGACACCATCCTATGGCTACACCTTC.

V and J are TRBV27 and TRBJ2-7, with unresolved D. Trimming removed 1 base from V and 2 bases from J, with 9 bases in between. The CDR3 totals 14 residues. Germline CDR1 is MNHEY and CDR2 is SMNVEV (reference sequence). The CDR3 DNA reads TGTGCCAGCAGTTTATATGGCAGAACCTACGAGCAGTACTTC. As protein: CASSLYGRTYEQYF.